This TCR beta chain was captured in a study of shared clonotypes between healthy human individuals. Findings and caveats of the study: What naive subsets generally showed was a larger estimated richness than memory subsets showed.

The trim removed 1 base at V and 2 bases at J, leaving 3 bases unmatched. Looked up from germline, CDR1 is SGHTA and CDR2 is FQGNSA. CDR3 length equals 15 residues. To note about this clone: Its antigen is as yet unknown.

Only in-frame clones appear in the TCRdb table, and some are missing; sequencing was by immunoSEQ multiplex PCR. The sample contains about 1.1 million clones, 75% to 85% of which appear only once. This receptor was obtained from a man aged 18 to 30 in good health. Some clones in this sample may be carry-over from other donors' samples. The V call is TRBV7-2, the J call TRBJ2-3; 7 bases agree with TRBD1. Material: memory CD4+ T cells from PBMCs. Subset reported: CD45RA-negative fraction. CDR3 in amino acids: CASSLEGAYTDTQYF. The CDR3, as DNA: TGTGCCAGCAGCTTAGAGGGGGCCTACACAGATACGCAGTATTTT.